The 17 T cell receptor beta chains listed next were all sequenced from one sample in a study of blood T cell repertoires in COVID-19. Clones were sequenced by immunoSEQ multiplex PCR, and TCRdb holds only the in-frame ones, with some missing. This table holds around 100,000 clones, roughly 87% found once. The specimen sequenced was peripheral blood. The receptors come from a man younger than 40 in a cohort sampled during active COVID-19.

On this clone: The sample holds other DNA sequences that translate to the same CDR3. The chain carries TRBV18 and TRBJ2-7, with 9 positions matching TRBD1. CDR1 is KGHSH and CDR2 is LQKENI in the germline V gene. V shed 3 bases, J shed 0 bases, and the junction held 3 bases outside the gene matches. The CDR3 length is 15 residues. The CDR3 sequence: CASSPTGQGSYEQYF. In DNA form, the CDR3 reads TGTGCCAGCTCACCCACGGGACAGGGCTCCTACGAGCAGTACTTC.

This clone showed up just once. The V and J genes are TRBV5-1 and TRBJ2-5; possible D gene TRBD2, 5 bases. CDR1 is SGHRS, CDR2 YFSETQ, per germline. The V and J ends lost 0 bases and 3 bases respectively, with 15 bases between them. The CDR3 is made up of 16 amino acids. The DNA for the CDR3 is TGCGCCAGCAGCTTGGAGGCTGCGGGCAAAGAAGAGACCCAGTACTTC. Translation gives CASSLEAAGKEETQYF.

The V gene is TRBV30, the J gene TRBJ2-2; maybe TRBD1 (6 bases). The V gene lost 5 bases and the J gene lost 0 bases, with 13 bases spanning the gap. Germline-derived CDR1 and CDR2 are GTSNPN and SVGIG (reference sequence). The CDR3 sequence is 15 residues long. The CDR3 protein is CAWQEGTTNTGELFF. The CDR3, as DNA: TGTGCCTGGCAAGAAGGGACAACGAACACCGGGGAGCTGTTTTTT.

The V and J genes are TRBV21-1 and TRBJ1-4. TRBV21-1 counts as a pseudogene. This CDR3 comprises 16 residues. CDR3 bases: TGTGCCAGACGTACAAACCCTCACGGGGATGATGAAAAACTGTTTTTT. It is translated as CARRTNPHGDDEKLFF.

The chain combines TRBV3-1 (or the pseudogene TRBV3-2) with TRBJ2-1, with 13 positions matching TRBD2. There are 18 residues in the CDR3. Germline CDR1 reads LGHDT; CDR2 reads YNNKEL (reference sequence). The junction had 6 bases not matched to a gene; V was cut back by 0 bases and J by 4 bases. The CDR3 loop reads CASSQDFTSGGDYNEQFF. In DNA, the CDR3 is TGTGCCAGCAGCCAAGATTTCACTAGCGGGGGGGATTACAATGAGCAGTTCTTC.

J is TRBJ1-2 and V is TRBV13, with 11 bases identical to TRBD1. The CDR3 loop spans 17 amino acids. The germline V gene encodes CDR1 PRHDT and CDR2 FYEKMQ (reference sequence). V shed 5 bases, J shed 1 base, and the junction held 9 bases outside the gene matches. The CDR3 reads CASSGGQGANRNYGYTF. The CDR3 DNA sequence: TGTGCCAGCAGCGGTGGACAGGGGGCGAACCGTAACTATGGCTACACCTTC.

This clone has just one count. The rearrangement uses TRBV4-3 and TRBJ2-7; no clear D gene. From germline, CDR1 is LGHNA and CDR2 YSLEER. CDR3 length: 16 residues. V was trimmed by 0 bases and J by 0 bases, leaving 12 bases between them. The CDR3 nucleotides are TGCGCCAGCAGCCAAGACGCCGGTCAAAGCTCCTACGAGCAGTACTTC. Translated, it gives CASSQDAGQSSYEQYF.

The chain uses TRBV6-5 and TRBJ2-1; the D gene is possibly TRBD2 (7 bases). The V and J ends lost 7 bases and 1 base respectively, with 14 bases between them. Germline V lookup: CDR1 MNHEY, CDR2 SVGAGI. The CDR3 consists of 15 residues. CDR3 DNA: TGTGCCAGCACCGGGGAGGGGGGTTCCTACAATGAGCAGTTCTTC. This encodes CASTGEGGSYNEQFF.

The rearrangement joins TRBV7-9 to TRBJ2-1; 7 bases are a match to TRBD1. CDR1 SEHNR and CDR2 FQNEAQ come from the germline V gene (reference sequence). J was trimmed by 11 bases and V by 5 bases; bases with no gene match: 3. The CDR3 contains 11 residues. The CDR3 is CASSPGGQQFF. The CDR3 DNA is TGTGCCAGCAGCCCAGGGGGACAGCAGTTCTTC.

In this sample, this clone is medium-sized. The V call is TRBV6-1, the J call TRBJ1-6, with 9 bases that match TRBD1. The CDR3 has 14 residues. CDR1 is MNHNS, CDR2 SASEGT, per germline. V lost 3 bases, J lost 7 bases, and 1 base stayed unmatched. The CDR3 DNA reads TGTGCCAGCAGTGATGGGACAGGGAATTCACCCCTCCACTTT. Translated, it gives CASSDGTGNSPLHF.

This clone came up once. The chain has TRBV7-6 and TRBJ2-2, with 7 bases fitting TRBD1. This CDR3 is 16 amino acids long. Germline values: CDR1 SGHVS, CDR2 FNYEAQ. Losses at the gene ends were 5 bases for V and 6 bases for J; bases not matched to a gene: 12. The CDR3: CASSPKGTDRAGELFF. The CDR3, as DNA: TGTGCCAGCAGCCCAAAAGGGACAGATCGGGCCGGGGAGCTGTTTTTT.

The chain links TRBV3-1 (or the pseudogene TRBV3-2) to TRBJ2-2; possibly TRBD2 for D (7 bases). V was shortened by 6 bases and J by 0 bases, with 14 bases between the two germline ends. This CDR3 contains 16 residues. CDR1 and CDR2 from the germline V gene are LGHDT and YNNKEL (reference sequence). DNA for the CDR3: TGTGCCAGCAGTCCCCCCGGGGGGCCGAACACCGGGGAGCTGTTTTTT. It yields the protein CASSPPGGPNTGELFF.

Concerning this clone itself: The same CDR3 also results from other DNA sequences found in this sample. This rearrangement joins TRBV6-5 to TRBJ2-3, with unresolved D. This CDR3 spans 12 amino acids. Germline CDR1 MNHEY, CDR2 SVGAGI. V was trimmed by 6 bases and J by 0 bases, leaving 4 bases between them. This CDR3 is CASSSSTDTQYF. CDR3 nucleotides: TGTGCCAGCAGCAGTAGCACAGATACGCAGTATTTT.

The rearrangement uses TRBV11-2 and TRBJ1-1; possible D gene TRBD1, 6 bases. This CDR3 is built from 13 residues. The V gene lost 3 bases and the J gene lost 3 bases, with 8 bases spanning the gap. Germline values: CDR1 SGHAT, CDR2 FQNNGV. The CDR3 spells CASSFNRDTEAFF. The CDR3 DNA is TGTGCCAGCAGCTTCAACAGGGACACTGAAGCTTTCTTT.

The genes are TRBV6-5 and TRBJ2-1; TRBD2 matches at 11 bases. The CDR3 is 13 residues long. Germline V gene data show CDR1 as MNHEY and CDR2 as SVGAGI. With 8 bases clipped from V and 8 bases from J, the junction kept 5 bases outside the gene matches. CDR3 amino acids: CASCSGGAYEQFF. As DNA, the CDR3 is TGTGCCAGCTGTAGCGGGGGGGCCTATGAGCAGTTCTTC.

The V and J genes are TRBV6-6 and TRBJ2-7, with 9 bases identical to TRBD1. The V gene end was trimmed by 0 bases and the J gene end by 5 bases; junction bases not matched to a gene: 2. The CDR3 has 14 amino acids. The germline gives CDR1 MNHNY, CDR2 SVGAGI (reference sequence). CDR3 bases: TGTGCCAGCAGTTACTCCGACAGGGGGAACGAGCAGTACTTC. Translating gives CASSYSDRGNEQYF.

CDR3 DNA: TGCGCCAGCAGCCAAGATCATGGACTAGCGGGGGGCAATGAGCAGTTCTTC. As protein: CASSQDHGLAGGNEQFF. The V call is TRBV4-3, the J call TRBJ2-1; 14 positions agree with TRBD2. The CDR3 is 17 residues long. The J segment lost 6 bases and the V segment lost 0 bases, leaving 4 bases of the junction unmatched. Germline CDR1 is LGHNA and CDR2 is YSLEER.